Listed below are T cell receptor beta chains from one sample, sequenced in a study of T cells in Graves' hyperthyroidism and ophthalmopathy. TCRdb recomputed calls from the multiplex PCR reads with MiXCR, one row per CDR3 protein. The sample lists 200,000 to 250,000 distinct CDR3 sequences, 15% to 20% seen once, with about 45% in the top ten. Sample: blood. The receptor set was obtained from a man in his forties with Graves' hyperthyroidism. Each CDR3 is given with its conserved first and last residue. The D gene is left open where the match is weak. Clone sizes are given selectively: once, few, many, or a class where the clone is expanded.

J gene: TRBJ2-1
V gene: TRBV7-8
clone size: -
D gene: -
CDR3 DNA: TGTGCCAGCAGCTTAGTCTATGAGCAGTTCTTC
CDR3 protein: CASSLVYEQFF

J gene: TRBJ2-7
V gene: TRBV6-1
clone size: many
D gene: -
CDR3 DNA: TGTGCCAGTTTCCGGGACTCCGGCGCCTACGAGCAGTACTTC
CDR3 protein: CASFRDSGAYEQYF

J gene: TRBJ2-4
V gene: TRBV6-1
clone size: many
D gene: -
CDR3 DNA: TGTGCCAGCAGTGAAATCGGGGGGCATGACATTCAGTACTTC
CDR3 protein: CASSEIGGHDIQYF

J gene: TRBJ1-1
V gene: TRBV30
clone size: many
D gene: -
CDR3 DNA: TGTGCCTGGAGGGACCCCGGACTGGGGAACACTGAAGCTTTCTTT
CDR3 protein: CAWRDPGLGNTEAFF

J gene: TRBJ2-1
V gene: TRBV7-6
clone size: few
D gene: -
CDR3 DNA: TGTGCCAGCAGCTTAGATGGGGGTTACAATGAGCAGTTCTTC
CDR3 protein: CASSLDGGYNEQFF

J gene: TRBJ1-2
V gene: TRBV28
clone size: -
D gene: -
CDR3 DNA: TGTGCCAGCAGTTTGCCAGGAAGGTGGTATGGCTACACCTTC
CDR3 protein: CASSLPGRWYGYTF

J gene: TRBJ1-2
V gene: TRBV2
clone size: -
D gene: -
CDR3 DNA: TGTGCCAGCAGTGACCCGCCGGGCTCCTATGGCCACACCTTC
CDR3 protein: CASSDPPGSYGHTF

J gene: TRBJ2-3
V gene: TRBV30
clone size: many
D gene: -
CDR3 DNA: TGTGCCTACAGCACTAGGGGGGGGGCCAGGGATACGCAGTATTTT
CDR3 protein: CAYSTRGGARDTQYF

J gene: TRBJ2-7
V gene: TRBV12-3/TRBV12-4
clone size: -
D gene: TRBD2
CDR3 DNA: TGTGCCAGCAGTTTAGGGGTTGGTAGGCTAGCGGTCTCTTCCTACGAGCAGTACTTC
CDR3 protein: CASSLGVGRLAVSSYEQYF

J gene: TRBJ1-6
V gene: TRBV2
clone size: many
D gene: TRBD1
CDR3 DNA: TGTGCCAGCAATCGAGGACAGGGGAGTTCACCCCTCCACTTT
CDR3 protein: CASNRGQGSSPLHF

J gene: TRBJ1-6
V gene: TRBV3-1
clone size: many
D gene: TRBD1
CDR3 DNA: TGTGCCAGCAGCCACCGACCGGGACAGGGTAAAGGTAATTCACCCCTCCACTTT
CDR3 protein: CASSHRPGQGKGNSPLHF

J gene: TRBJ1-4
V gene: TRBV14
clone size: -
D gene: TRBD1
CDR3 DNA: TGTGCCAGCAGCCAAGATGGGACAGGGGGCAAAAAACTGTTTTTT
CDR3 protein: CASSQDGTGGKKLFF

J gene: TRBJ2-5
V gene: TRBV5-1
clone size: once
D gene: -
CDR3 DNA: TGCGCCAGCAGCTTTTGGGTAGCCCAAGAGACCCAGTACTTC
CDR3 protein: CASSFWVAQETQYF

J gene: TRBJ2-7
V gene: TRBV2
clone size: many
D gene: -
CDR3 DNA: TGTGCCAGCAGTTACACCTCCTCGGCCTACGAGCAGTACTTC
CDR3 protein: CASSYTSSAYEQYF

J gene: TRBJ2-1
V gene: TRBV28
clone size: many
D gene: -
CDR3 DNA: TGTGCCAGCAGGACAGATAATGAGCAGTTCTTC
CDR3 protein: CASRTDNEQFF

J gene: TRBJ1-6
V gene: TRBV7-6
clone size: many
D gene: -
CDR3 DNA: TGTGCCAGCAGCTTTGGGGAGGGGGATTCACCCCTCCACTTT
CDR3 protein: CASSFGEGDSPLHF